These 28 T cell receptor beta chains originate from one sample sequenced in a study of blood T cell repertoires in COVID-19. Sequenced by immunoSEQ multiplex PCR; TCRdb stores in-frame clones only, minus some. The sample lists around 100,000 clones; roughly 86% were seen once. Sequenced sample: peripheral blood. The source is a man aged 40-50 years with acute or convalescent COVID-19.

The J gene is TRBJ2-1, the V gene TRBV19; 8 bases are shared with TRBD1. Germline-derived CDR1 and CDR2 are LNHDA and SQIVND (reference sequence). The CDR3 spans 13 residues. Losses at the gene ends were 5 bases for V and 9 bases for J; bases not matched to a gene: 6. Written as DNA, the CDR3 is TGTGCCAGTAGTCCGGACAGGGTAGGTGAGCAGTTCTTC. Translation gives CASSPDRVGEQFF.

The genes are TRBV30 and TRBJ1-4; D may be TRBD1 (5 bases). This CDR3 has 14 amino acids. Germline lookup yields CDR1 GTSNPN and CDR2 SVGIG (reference sequence). With 2 bases removed from V and 5 bases from J, the gap between germline ends came to 12 bases. CDR3 region: CAWSYIRANEKLFF. CDR3 bases: TGTGCCTGGAGTTATATCAGGGCGAATGAAAAACTGTTTTTT.

This chain links TRBV9 with TRBJ1-1; D gene unclear. Deletions cut 0 bases from V and 1 base from J, with 7 bases between. The CDR3 covers 14 residues. Germline V gene lookup returns CDR1 SGDLS and CDR2 YYNGEE. This chain's CDR3 is CASSVAPGNTEAFF. The CDR3 region has the DNA TGTGCCAGCAGCGTAGCGCCGGGGAACACTGAAGCTTTCTTT.

The chain joins TRBV20-1 to TRBJ1-1, with 8 nucleotides matching TRBD1. The CDR3 totals 14 residues. Germline CDR1 reads DFQATT; CDR2 reads SNEGSKA (reference sequence). The junction had 14 bases not matched to a gene; V was cut back by 3 bases and J by 11 bases. Here the CDR3 DNA reads TGCAGTGCTAGTCCCCTCTCGACAGGGGCAGGTGCTTTCTTT. It yields the protein CSASPLSTGAGAFF.

Regarding this clone: This sample includes further DNA sequences coding for the same CDR3. CDR3 amino acids: CASSLDRDQPQHF. In nucleotides, the CDR3 is TGTGCCAGCAGCTTAGATCGGGATCAGCCCCAGCATTTT. The genes are TRBV11-2 and TRBJ1-5; D unclear. The CDR3 spans 13 residues. The V gene lost 0 bases and the J gene lost 5 bases, with 5 bases spanning the gap. The germline V gene encodes CDR1 SGHAT and CDR2 FQNNGV. Based on the CDR3 plus reference TRBV11-2 and TRBJ1-5, the full variable domain is EAGVAQSPRYKIIEKRQSVAFWCNPISGHATLYWYQQILGQGPKLLIQFQNNGVVDDSQLPKDRFSAERLKGVDSTLKIQPAKLEDSAVYLCASSLDRDQPQHFGDGTRLSIL.

This clone was found once. The V gene is TRBV6-5, the J gene TRBJ2-3; a possible D gene is TRBD1 (6 bases). From germline, CDR1 is MNHEY and CDR2 SVGAGI. This CDR3 is built from 15 residues. Trimming pared 6 bases from V and 3 bases from J, leaving 16 bases between. CDR3 nucleotides: TGTGCCAGCAGCCGAGGGGGAGTGGGTACAGATACGCAGTATTTT. This encodes CASSRGGVGTDTQYF.

The CDR3 sequence is CASSHDPSLRTGELFF. CDR3 DNA: TGTGCCAGCAGCCATGACCCGAGCCTGAGGACCGGGGAGCTGTTTTTT. The chain carries TRBV5-5 and TRBJ2-2, with D hard to call. V was trimmed by 4 bases and J by 5 bases, leaving 18 bases between them. The germline V gene has CDR1 SGHKS and CDR2 YYEKEE (reference sequence). This CDR3 contains 16 residues.

This clone was seen a single time. This chain connects TRBV2 to TRBJ2-2; 7 nucleotides agree with TRBD1. The germline gives CDR1 SNHLY, CDR2 FYNNEI. Losses at the gene ends were 10 bases for V and 3 bases for J; bases not matched to a gene: 8. The CDR3 totals 14 residues. CDR3 coding DNA: TGTGCCATCAGACAGGGACCGTACACCGGGGAGCTGTTTTTT. Amino acids: CAIRQGPYTGELFF. The full variable domain, rest sourced from reference TRBV2 and TRBJ2-2, is EPEVTQTPSHQVTQMGQEVILRCVPISNHLYFYWYRQILGQKVEFLVSFYNNEISEKSEIFDDQFSVERPDGSNFTLKIRSTKLEDSAMYFCAIRQGPYTGELFFGEGSRLTVL.

The chain has TRBV18 and TRBJ1-1; 7 bases are a match to TRBD1. Germline V CDR1 and CDR2: KGHSH, LQKENI. V shed 6 bases, J shed 3 bases, and the junction held 7 bases outside the gene matches. The CDR3 totals 14 residues. The CDR3 loop reads CASSLLGTDTEAFF. CDR3 nucleotide sequence: TGTGCCAGCTCCCTTCTTGGGACAGACACTGAAGCTTTCTTT.

The chain recombines TRBV30 with TRBJ1-5; a possible D gene is TRBD1 (6 bases). Germline lookup yields CDR1 GTSNPN and CDR2 SVGIG (reference sequence). This CDR3 has 13 amino acids. V lost 3 bases to trimming and J lost 6 bases, with 12 bases between them. DNA of the CDR3: TGTGCCTGGAGCGACGGGGGGCGTCAGCCCCAGCATTTT. Amino acids: CAWSDGGRQPQHF.

This clone was detected only a few times. The V and J genes are TRBV7-9 and TRBJ1-3; the D is unclear. The ends were cut back, 5 bases at V and 0 bases at J, with 11 bases in the middle. The CDR3 length is 15 residues. Germline CDR1 SEHNR, CDR2 FQNEAQ (reference sequence). This CDR3 is CASSRGGLSGNTIYF. The CDR3 DNA sequence: TGTGCCAGCAGCCGTGGTGGACTCTCTGGAAACACCATATATTTT.

The chain is built from TRBV19 and TRBJ1-2; 8 positions agree with TRBD1. The CDR3 sequence is 14 residues long. Per germline, CDR1 LNHDA and CDR2 SQIVND (reference sequence). V trimming: 5 bases; J trimming: 4 bases; junction bases outside the gene matches: 6. CDR3 coding DNA: TGTGCCAGTAGTCCCGGACAGGGTCCCTATGGCTACACCTTC. Its translation: CASSPGQGPYGYTF.

The chain employs TRBV7-8 and TRBJ2-3, with D perhaps matching TRBD1 (5 bases). The CDR3 is 15 amino acids. V gave up 1 base and J gave up 1 base, with 9 bases separating them. CDR1 and CDR2 from the germline V gene are SGHVS and FQNEAQ. Here the CDR3 DNA reads TGTGCCAGCAGCTTAGGAGGCAGGGGCACAGATACGCAGTATTTT. Encoded protein: CASSLGGRGTDTQYF.

This clone showed up just a few times. The V gene is TRBV3-1 (or the pseudogene TRBV3-2), the J gene TRBJ1-2, with 8 bases that match TRBD1. CDR1 LGHDT and CDR2 YNNKEL come from the germline V gene (reference sequence). The CDR3 totals 15 residues. V was pared by 4 bases and J by 4 bases, with 8 bases of the junction left unmatched. The CDR3 reads CASSPWGTGGYGYTF. As DNA, the CDR3 is TGTGCCAGCAGCCCGTGGGGTACAGGGGGCTATGGCTACACCTTC.

This clone was found once. The gene calls are TRBV7-2 and TRBJ1-2, with 11 bases identical to TRBD1. The trim removed 5 bases at V and 7 bases at J, leaving 3 bases unmatched. The CDR3 sequence is 13 residues long. From germline, CDR1 is SGHTA and CDR2 FQGNSA. CDR3 in DNA: TGTGCCAGCAGCGCGGGACAGGGGGTTGGCTACACCTTC. Translation gives CASSAGQGVGYTF.

The V and J genes are TRBV6-5 and TRBJ1-5, with D possibly matching TRBD1 (6 bases). V shed 6 bases and J shed 0 bases, with 12 bases lying between them. This CDR3 has 15 residues. Per the germline V gene, CDR1 is MNHEY and CDR2 is SVGAGI. The chain's CDR3 is CASRPDRPSNQPQHF. The CDR3 DNA sequence: TGTGCCAGCAGGCCGGACAGACCTAGCAATCAGCCCCAGCATTTT.

The chain combines TRBV11-3 with TRBJ2-1; 7 nucleotides agree with TRBD2. Germline V gives CDR1 SGHNT, CDR2 YENEEA. The CDR3 covers 17 residues. V lost 5 bases and J lost 5; bases outside the gene matches: 15. CDR3 coding DNA: TGTGCCAGCAGCCCACGGGGTGGCGGTAGCGGGCACAATGAGCAGTTCTTC. Encoded protein: CASSPRGGGSGHNEQFF.

The genes are TRBV30 and TRBJ1-5; D might be TRBD1 (5 bases). V was trimmed by 0 bases and J by 7 bases, leaving 16 bases between them. The CDR3 spans 15 residues. The V gene's germline CDR1 is GTSNPN and CDR2 SVGIG (reference sequence). CDR3: CAWSVKGAGVQPQHF. CDR3 DNA: TGTGCCTGGAGTGTCAAGGGAGCGGGGGTCCAGCCCCAGCATTTT. Full variable domain (rest looked up from reference TRBV30 and TRBJ1-5): SQTIHQWPATLVQPVGSPLSLECTVEGTSNPNLYWYRQAAGRGLQLLFYSVGIGQISSEVPQNLSASRPQDRQFILSSKKLLLSDSGFYLCAWSVKGAGVQPQHFGDGTRLSIL.

The chain combines TRBV27 with TRBJ1-3, with a weak D call TRBD1 (6 bases). CDR1 and CDR2 from the germline V gene are MNHEY and SMNVEV (reference sequence). This CDR3 has 14 amino acids. The germline V and J ends were trimmed by 5 bases and 8 bases, with 16 bases remaining between them. CDR3 nucleotide sequence: TGTGCCAGCAGTGTGGGGGCTCTCGGGGACACCATATATTTT. It specifies CASSVGALGDTIYF.

The V gene is TRBV27, the J gene TRBJ1-2, with 7 bases identical to TRBD1. The CDR3 is 13 residues long. CDR1 and CDR2 from the germline V gene are MNHEY and SMNVEV (reference sequence). V shed 8 bases, J shed 7 bases, and the junction held 10 bases outside the gene matches. The CDR3 loop reads CASGGQLTFGYTF. The CDR3 region has the DNA TGTGCCAGCGGGGGACAGTTAACCTTTGGCTACACCTTC.

V and J are TRBV6-1 and TRBJ1-6; 9 bases align to TRBD1. Unmatched junction bases numbered 10, after V lost 4 bases and J lost 9 bases. There are 16 residues in the CDR3. Germline V gives CDR1 MNHNS, CDR2 SASEGT. CDR3 loop: CASSVGQGYSRSPLHF. The CDR3 DNA reads TGTGCCAGCAGTGTGGGACAGGGCTACAGCCGTTCACCCCTCCACTTT.

The rearrangement joins TRBV5-1 to TRBJ2-6, with 7 bases that match TRBD1. CDR3 length: 18 amino acids. Looked up from germline, CDR1 is SGHRS and CDR2 is YFSETQ. With V trimmed by 0 bases and J by 2 bases, 8 bases remained unmatched. CDR3 nucleotides: TGCGCCAGCAGCTTGGAAAGGGGGCCGATTACTGGGGCCAACGTCCTGACTTTC. Amino acids: CASSLERGPITGANVLTF. Full variable domain (outside the CDR3, taken from reference TRBV5-1 and TRBJ2-6): KAGVTQTPRYLIKTRGQQVTLSCSPISGHRSVSWYQQTPGQGLQFLFEYFSETQRNKGNFPGRFSGRQFSNSRSEMNVSTLELGDSALYLCASSLERGPITGANVLTFGAGSRLTVL.

This clone appeared a few times. V usage is TRBV7-2 and J usage is TRBJ1-2, with a weak D call TRBD1 (6 bases). The V and J ends lost 2 bases and 2 bases respectively, with 12 bases between them. This CDR3 has 15 amino acids. The germline CDR1 and CDR2 sequences are SGHTA and FQGNSA. CDR3 in amino acids: CASSLTTGLNYGYTF. The CDR3 coding sequence is TGTGCCAGCAGCTTAACAACAGGGCTCAACTATGGCTACACCTTC.

This chain links TRBV5-4 with TRBJ1-2; TRBD1 aligns across 8 bases. V was clipped by 0 bases and J by 3 bases; unmatched bases: 7. Germline CDR1 reads SGHNT; CDR2 reads YYREEE (reference sequence). The CDR3 contains 16 residues. The CDR3 DNA reads TGTGCCAGCAGCTTGGATCCGTCGACAGGGGACTATGGCTACACCTTC. Protein: CASSLDPSTGDYGYTF.

V and J are TRBV29-1 and TRBJ1-1; D is possibly TRBD1 (5 bases). Germline V gives CDR1 SQVTM, CDR2 ANQGSEA. V gave up 5 bases and J gave up 2 bases, with 9 bases separating them. This CDR3 is built from 12 residues. The CDR3 DNA reads as TGCAGCGTTTCGACAGCAAACACTGAAGCTTTCTTT. It yields the protein CSVSTANTEAFF. Drawing the rest from reference TRBV29-1 and TRBJ1-1, the complete variable domain is SAVISQKPSRDICQRGTSLTIQCQVDSQVTMMFWYRQQPGQSLTLIATANQGSEATYESGFVIDKFPISRPNLTFSTLTVSNMSPEDSSIYLCSVSTANTEAFFGQGTRLTVV.

The rearrangement joins TRBV20-1 to TRBJ1-1; D call uncertain. The length of the CDR3 is 11 residues. V dropped 2 bases and J dropped 5 bases, with 6 bases sitting between them. Germline assignment: CDR1 DFQATT and CDR2 SNEGSKA (reference sequence). CDR3 nucleotide sequence: TGCAGTGCTAGACGGAGGACTGAAGCTTTCTTT. Translated, it gives CSARRRTEAFF.

This sequence joins TRBV19 and TRBJ2-7; TRBD1 might be the D (5 bases). The CDR3 loop spans 13 amino acids. Germline V lookup: CDR1 LNHDA, CDR2 SQIVND (reference sequence). Deletions cut 3 bases from V and 6 bases from J, with 12 bases between. The CDR3 bases are TGTGCCAGTAGTATTGCCCAGGGTCTCGAGCAGTACTTC. Translating gives CASSIAQGLEQYF.

The chain links TRBV10-3 to TRBJ1-2, with TRBD1 as a possible D gene (6 bases). V was clipped by 6 bases and J by 5 bases, with 16 bases between them. Germline CDR1 ENHRY, CDR2 SYGVKD. This CDR3 comprises 14 residues. This CDR3 is CAISEGQSAYGYTF. The CDR3 DNA reads TGTGCCATCAGCGAAGGACAGTCCGCATATGGCTACACCTTC.